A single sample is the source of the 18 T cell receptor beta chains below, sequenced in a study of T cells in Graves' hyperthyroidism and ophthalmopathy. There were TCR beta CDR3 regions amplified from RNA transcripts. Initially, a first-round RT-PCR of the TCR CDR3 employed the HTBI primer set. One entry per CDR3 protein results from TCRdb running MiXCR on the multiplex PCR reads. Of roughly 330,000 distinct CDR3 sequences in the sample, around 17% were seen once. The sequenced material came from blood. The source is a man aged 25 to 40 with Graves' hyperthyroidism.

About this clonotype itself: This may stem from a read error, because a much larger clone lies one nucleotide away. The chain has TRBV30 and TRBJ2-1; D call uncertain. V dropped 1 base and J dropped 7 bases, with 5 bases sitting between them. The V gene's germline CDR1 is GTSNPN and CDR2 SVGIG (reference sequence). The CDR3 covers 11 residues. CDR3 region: CAWSAWNEQFF. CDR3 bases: TGTGCCTGGAGTGCGTGGAATGAGCAGTTCTTC.

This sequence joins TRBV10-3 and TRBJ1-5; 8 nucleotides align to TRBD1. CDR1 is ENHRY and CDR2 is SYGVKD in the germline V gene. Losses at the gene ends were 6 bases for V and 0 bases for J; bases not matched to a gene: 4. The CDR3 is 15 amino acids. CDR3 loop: CAIRGGTGSNQPQHF. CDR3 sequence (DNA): TGTGCCATCAGAGGCGGGACAGGTAGCAATCAGCCCCAGCATTTT.

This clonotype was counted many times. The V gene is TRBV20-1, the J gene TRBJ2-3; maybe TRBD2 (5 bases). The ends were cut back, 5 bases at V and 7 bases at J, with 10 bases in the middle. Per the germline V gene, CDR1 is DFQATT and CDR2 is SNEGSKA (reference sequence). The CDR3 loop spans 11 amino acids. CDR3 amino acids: CSAPGSHTQYF. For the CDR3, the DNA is TGCAGTGCTCCGGGGAGCCATACGCAGTATTTT.

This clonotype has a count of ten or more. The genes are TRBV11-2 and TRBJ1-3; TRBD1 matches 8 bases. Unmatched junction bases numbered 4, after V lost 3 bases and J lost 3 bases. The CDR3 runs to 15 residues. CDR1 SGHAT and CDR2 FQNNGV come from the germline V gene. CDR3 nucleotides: TGTGCCAGCAGCTTTCAGGGGGCGCTTGGAAACACCATATATTTT. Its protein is CASSFQGALGNTIYF.

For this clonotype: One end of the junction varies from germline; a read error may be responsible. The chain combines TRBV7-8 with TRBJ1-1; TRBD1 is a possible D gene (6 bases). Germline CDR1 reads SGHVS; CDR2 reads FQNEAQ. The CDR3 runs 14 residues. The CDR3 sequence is CASSPGQGWTERVF. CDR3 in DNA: TGTGCCAGCAGCCCCGGCCAGGGGTGGACCGAGAGGGTCTTT.

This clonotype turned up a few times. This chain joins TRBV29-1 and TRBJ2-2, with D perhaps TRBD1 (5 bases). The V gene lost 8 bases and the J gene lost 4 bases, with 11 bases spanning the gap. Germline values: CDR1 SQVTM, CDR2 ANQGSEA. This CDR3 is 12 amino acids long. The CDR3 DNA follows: TGCAGCTTTCCAGGGCTCACCGGGGAGCTGTTTTTT. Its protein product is CSFPGLTGELFF.

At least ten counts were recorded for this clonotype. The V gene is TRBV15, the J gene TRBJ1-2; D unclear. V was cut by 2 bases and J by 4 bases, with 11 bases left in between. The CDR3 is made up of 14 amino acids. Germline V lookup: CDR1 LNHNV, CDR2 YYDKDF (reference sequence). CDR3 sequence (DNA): TGTGCCACCAGCAGACATTCTTTTCCCTATGGCTACACCTTC. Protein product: CATSRHSFPYGYTF.

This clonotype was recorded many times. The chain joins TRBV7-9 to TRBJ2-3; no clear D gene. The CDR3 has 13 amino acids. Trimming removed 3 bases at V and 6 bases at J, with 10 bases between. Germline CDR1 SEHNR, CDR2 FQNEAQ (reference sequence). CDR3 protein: CASSLALKDTQYF. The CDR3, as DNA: TGTGCCAGCAGCTTGGCTCTCAAGGATACGCAGTATTTT.

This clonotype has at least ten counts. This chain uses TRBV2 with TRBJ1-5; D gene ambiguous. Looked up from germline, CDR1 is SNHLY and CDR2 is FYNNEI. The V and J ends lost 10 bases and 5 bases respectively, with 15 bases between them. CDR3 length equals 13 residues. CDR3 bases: TGTGCCACCCTGGGTAGATGGGATCAGCCCCAGCATTTT. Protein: CATLGRWDQPQHF. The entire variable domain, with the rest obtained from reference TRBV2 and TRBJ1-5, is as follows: EPEVTQTPSHQVTQMGQEVILRCVPISNHLYFYWYRQILGQKVEFLVSFYNNEISEKSEIFDDQFSVERPDGSNFTLKIRSTKLEDSAMYFCATLGRWDQPQHFGDGTRLSIL.

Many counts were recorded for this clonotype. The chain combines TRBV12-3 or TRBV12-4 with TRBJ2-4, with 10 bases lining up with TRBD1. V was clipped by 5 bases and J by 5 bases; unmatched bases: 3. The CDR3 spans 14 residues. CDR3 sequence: CASSTGTGENIQYF. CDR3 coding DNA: TGTGCCAGCAGTACCGGGACAGGGGAAAACATTCAGTACTTC.

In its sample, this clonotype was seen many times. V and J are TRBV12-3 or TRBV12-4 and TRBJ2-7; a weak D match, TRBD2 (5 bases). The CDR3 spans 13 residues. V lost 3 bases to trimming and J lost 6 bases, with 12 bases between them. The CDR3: CASSFGPRGEQYF. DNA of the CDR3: TGTGCCAGCAGTTTCGGCCCCCGGGGCGAGCAGTACTTC.

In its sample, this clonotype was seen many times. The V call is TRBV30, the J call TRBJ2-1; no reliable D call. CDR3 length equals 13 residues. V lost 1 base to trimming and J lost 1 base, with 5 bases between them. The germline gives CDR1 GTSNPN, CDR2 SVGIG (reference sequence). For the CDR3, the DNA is TGTGCCTGGAGTGGCGGTTCCTACAATGAGCAGTTCTTC. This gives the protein CAWSGGSYNEQFF.

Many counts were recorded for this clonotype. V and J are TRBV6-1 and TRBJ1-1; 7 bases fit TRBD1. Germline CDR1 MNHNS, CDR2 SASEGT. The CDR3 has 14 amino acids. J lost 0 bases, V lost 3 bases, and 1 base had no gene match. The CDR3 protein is CASSDRGMNTEAFF. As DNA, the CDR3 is TGTGCCAGCAGTGACAGGGGGATGAACACTGAAGCTTTCTTT.

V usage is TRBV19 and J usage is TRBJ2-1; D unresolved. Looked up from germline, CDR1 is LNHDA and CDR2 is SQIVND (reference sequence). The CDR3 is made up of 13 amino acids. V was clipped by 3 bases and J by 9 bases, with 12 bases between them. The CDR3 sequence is CASSIGLNSEQFF. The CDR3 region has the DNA TGTGCCAGTAGTATTGGGTTAAATAGTGAGCAGTTCTTC. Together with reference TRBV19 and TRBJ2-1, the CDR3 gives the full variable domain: DGGITQSPKYLFRKEGQNVTLSCEQNLNHDAMYWYRQDPGQGLRLIYYSQIVNDFQKGDIAEGYSVSREKKESFPLTVTSAQKNPTAFYLCASSIGLNSEQFFGPGTRLTVL.

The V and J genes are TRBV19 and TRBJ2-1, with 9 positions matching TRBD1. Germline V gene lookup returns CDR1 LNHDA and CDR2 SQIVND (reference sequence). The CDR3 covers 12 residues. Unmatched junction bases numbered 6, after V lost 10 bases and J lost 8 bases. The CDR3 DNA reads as TGTGCCACTAGGACAGGGGACGATGAGCAGTTCTTC. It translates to CATRTGDDEQFF.

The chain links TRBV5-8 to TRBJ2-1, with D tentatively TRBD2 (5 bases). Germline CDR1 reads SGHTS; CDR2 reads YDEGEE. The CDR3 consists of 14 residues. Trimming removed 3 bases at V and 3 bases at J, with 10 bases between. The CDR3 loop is CASSSLTNYNEQFF. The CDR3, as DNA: TGTGCCAGCAGCTCACTGACTAACTACAATGAGCAGTTCTTC.

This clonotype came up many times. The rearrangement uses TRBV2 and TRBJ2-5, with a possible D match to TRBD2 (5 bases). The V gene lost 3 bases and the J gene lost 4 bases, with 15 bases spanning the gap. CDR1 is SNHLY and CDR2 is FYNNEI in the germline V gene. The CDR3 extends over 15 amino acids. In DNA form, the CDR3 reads TGTGCCAGCAGTGATATGGTGCGAGGGTCAGAGACCCAGTACTTC. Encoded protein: CASSDMVRGSETQYF.

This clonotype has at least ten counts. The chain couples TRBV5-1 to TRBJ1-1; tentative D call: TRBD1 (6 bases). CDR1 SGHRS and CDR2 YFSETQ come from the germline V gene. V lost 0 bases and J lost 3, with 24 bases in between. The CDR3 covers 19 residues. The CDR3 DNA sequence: TGCGCCAGCAGCTTGGACCCAGGGGCCAGCAGGTCATACGACACTGAAGCTTTCTTT. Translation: CASSLDPGASRSYDTEAFF.